This T cell receptor (beta chain) was recorded in a study of CD8 T cells in Susac syndrome (dated by TCRdb to between 2018 and 2020). Turning to the overall study: Of the Susac syndrome patients who were sequenced, more than five had clinically active disease and 8 or 9 were in clinical remission. At blood withdrawal, Susac syndrome patients were therapy-naive, treated with corticosteroids (with IVIg additionally given to some), or treated with IVIg alone. Whether CD8+ T cell activation and differentiation in Susac syndrome was antigen driven was tested using repertoire sequencing. Overall study results and their limits: The number of individuals in the TCR sequencing and HLA analysis was acknowledged as relatively small. In patients with Susac syndrome, the CD4+ T cell repertoire showed no detectable clonal expansion.

Inclusive of the bounding cysteine and phenylalanine, the CDR3 is 15 residues long. Solely the CDR3 DNA is kept, with 45 bases framed from the first base. The junction carries 4 bases between V and J, which are trimmed by 0 bases and 1 base respectively. Via the germline V gene (reference sequence), CDR1 is LGHDT and CDR2 YNNKEL. RNA was extracted with the RNeasy kit and roughly 0.45 to 1 ug was reverse transcribed using random hexamers. The immunoSEQ multiplex PCR assay, which covers 54 Vbeta and 13 Jbeta segments, was used to amplify TCR beta CDR3 regions. Bias from PCR amplification was corrected by using a synthetic template baseline for primer optimization and for computational correction. As for the authors' bioinformatics: Reads were assigned to V, D and J genes according to IMGT and analyzed in immunoSEQ Analyzer, with only productive sequences retained. Clonality was computed as one minus Shannon entropy normalized by log2 of the number of productive unique sequences. For each patient and control, public and private clones were evaluated within the 100 most prevalent clones. A clone was defined as Susac-specific if it was absent from the healthy and MS cohorts, from 950 to 1,300 published viral clones and from other ImmuneACCESS disease sequences. The public reads were quality trimmed at Q25 with fastp and then assembled into clones with MiXCR by TCRdb, keeping productive beta chains. All rows with the same CDR3 protein become a single entry with the most common DNA and genes. TCRdb's processing, not the authors', yielded these V and J calls. For this sample the table gives about 180,000 distinct CDR3 sequences, of which 90% to 96% were detected only once. The ten biggest clones cover 0.095% to 0.15% of the sample.

High-throughput TCR beta sequencing profiled peripheral blood CD8+ and CD4+ T cells from healthy donors, Susac syndrome patients and multiple sclerosis patients. Susac syndrome patients met recently defined diagnostic criteria for definite or probable disease. Bulk CD8+ and CD4+ T cells were purified by magnetic negative isolation, whereas CD8+ TEMRA cells were enriched by FACS. Blood was collected in EDTA tubes and processed within 24 hours, with PBMCs isolated through density gradient centrifugation. PBMCs intended for TCR sequencing were cryopreserved in liquid nitrogen and were subsequently thawed in a 37 degrees C water bath. The sorted or isolated CD4+, CD8+ and CD8+ TEMRA cells had a purity of 90% or higher. This clonotype was seen only once. This clone's antigen is unknown. No much larger clone exists at a distance of one base, and base qualities are not known. One read alone lends weak support.

The TCR was taken from a human donor with Susac syndrome. Recombination connected TRBV3-1 to TRBJ2-6, with the D gene not clear enough to name. Sequencing input: CD4+ T cells from PBMCs. The DNA sequence is given as TGTGCCAGCAGCCAAGATGCGTCTGGGGCCAACGTCCTGACTTTC. It is translated as CASSQDASGANVLTF. The CDR3, completed at both ends by the reference TRBV3-1 and TRBJ2-6 genes, gives the full variable domain DTAVSQTPKYLVTQMGNDKSIKCEQNLGHDTMYWYKQDSKKFLKIMFSYNNKELIINETVPNRFSPKSPDKAHLNLHINSLELGDSAVYFCASSQDASGANVLTFGAGSRLTVL.